One sample yielded the 2 T cell receptor beta chains listed below, sequenced in a study of graft-versus-host responses after intestinal transplantation. Antigens of these TCRs are unknown. Produced via immunoSEQ multiplex PCR; TCRdb's table is partial and in-frame only. The table has about 88,000 clones, roughly 90% seen once. The source was unstimulated CD4+ T cells sorted from spleen or lymph node cells, collected before transplant. All receptors derive from a human donor who was the organ donor for an intestinal transplant.

This chain links TRBV4-2 with TRBJ2-2, with unresolved D. Trimming stripped 0 bases from V and 3 bases from J, with 11 bases between. CDR1 and CDR2 from the germline V gene are LGHNA and YNFKEQ. The CDR3 is made up of 16 amino acids. CDR3 in DNA: TGTGCCAGCAGCCAAGACCTATTTGAATACACCGGGGAGCTGTTTTTT. Translated: CASSQDLFEYTGELFF.

The chain carries TRBV11-2 and TRBJ2-2; no reliable D call. V was clipped by 6 bases and J by 1 base, with 9 bases between them. This CDR3 contains 14 residues. The V gene's germline CDR1 is SGHAT and CDR2 FQNNGV. The CDR3 loop reads CASSPRQNTGELFF. The CDR3 nucleotides read TGTGCCAGCAGTCCGAGACAGAACACCGGGGAGCTGTTTTTT.